The entry that follows covers one TCR beta chain sequence. The beta constant-region primer was an equimolar mix of two oligonucleotides covering TRBC1 and TRBC2. Four rounds of PCR amplified the ligated cDNA using nested alpha and beta constant-region primers plus SP2. TCRdb passed the UMI-ligation and nested PCR reads through MiXCR, listing each CDR3 protein once. Found here are some 110,000 distinct CDR3 sequences, around a third of them singletons; the top ten hold more than 0.8%. The source of the sample is a study of naive and memory T cell subsets. The germline V and J ends were trimmed by 4 bases and 5 bases, with 18 bases remaining between them. Germline V gene lookup returns CDR1 SGDLS and CDR2 YYNGEE. CDR3 length equals 15 residues. Cells stained for CD3, CD4, CD8, CD45RA and CD27 were sorted into four subsets.

The source material was central memory CD4+ T cells from blood. The TCR comes from a human donor in good health. V is TRBV9 and J is TRBJ1-1; a possible D gene is TRBD1 (5 bases). The CDR3 DNA reads TGTGCCAGCAGCCCGTCTGGGGCGAGTGGGACTGAAGCTTTCTTT. Its translation: CASSPSGASGTEAFF. Full variable domain (remainder filled in from reference TRBV9 and TRBJ1-1): DSGVTQTPKHLITATGQRVTLRCSPRSGDLSVYWYQQSLDQGLQFLIQYYNGEERAKGNILERFSAQQFPDLHSELNLSSLELGDSALYFCASSPSGASGTEAFFGQGTRLTVV.